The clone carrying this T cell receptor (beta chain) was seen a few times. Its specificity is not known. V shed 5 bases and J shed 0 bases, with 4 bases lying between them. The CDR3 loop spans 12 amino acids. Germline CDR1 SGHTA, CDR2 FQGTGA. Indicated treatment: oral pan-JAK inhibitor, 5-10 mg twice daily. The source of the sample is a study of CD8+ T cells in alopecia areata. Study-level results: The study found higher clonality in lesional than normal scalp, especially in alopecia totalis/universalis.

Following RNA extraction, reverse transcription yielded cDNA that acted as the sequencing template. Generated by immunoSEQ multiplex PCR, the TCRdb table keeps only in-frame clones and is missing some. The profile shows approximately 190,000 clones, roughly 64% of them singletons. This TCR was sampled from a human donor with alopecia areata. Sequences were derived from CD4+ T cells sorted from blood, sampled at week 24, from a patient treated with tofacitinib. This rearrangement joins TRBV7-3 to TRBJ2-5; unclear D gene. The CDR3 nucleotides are TGTGCCAGCAGCGCCGACCAAGAGACCCAGTACTTC. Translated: CASSADQETQYF. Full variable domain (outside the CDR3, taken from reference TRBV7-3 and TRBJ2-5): GAGVSQTPSNKVTEKGKYVELRCDPISGHTALYWYRQSLGQGPEFLIYFQGTGAADDSGLPNDRFFAVRPEGSVSTLKIQRTERGDSAVYLCASSADQETQYFGPGTRLLVL.